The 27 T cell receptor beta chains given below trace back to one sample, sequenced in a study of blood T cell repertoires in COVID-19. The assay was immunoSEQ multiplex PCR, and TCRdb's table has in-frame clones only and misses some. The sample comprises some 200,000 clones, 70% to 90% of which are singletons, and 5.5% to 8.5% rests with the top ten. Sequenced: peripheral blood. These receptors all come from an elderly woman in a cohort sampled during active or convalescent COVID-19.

CDR3 loop: CASSQDKWADTQYF. As DNA, the CDR3 is TGTGCCAGCAGCCAAGATAAATGGGCCGATACGCAGTATTTT. The chain has TRBV4-2 and TRBJ2-3; D is uncertain. CDR1 and CDR2 (germline): LGHNA, YNFKEQ. The CDR3 has 14 residues. The V end was cut by 0 bases, the J end by 6 bases, with 10 bases between.

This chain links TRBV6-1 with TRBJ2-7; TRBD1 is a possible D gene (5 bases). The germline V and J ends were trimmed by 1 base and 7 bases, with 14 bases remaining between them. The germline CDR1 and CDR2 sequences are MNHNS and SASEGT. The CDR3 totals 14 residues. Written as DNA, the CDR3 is TGTGCCAGCAGTGAAGGCTCACAGGCATCTGAGCAGTACGTC. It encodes CASSEGSQASEQYV.

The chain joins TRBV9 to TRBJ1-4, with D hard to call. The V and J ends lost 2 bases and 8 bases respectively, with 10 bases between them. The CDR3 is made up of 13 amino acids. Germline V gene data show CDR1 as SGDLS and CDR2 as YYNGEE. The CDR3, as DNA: TGTGCCAGCAGCGTGAGGCCTCAAGAAAAACTGTTTTTT. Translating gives CASSVRPQEKLFF.

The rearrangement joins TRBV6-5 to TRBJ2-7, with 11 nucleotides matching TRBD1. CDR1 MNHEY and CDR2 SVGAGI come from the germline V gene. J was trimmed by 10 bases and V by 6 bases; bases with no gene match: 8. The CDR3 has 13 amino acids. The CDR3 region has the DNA TGTGCCAGCAGAAGCGGGACAGGGGGTCCCCAGTACGTC. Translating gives CASRSGTGGPQYV.

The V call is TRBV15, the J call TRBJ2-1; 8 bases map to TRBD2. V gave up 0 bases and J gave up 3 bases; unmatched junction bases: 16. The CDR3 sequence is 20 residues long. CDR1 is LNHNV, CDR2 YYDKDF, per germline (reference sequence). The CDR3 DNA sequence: TGTGCCACCAGCAGAGATGGTGGCGGGGGGTACCGCTTCTTCTACAATGAGCAGTTCTTC. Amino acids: CATSRDGGGGYRFFYNEQFF. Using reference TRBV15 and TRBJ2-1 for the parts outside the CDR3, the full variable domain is DAMVIQNPRYQVTQFGKPVTLSCSQTLNHNVMYWYQQKSSQAPKLLFHYYDKDFNNEADTPDNFQSRRPNTSFCFLDIRSPGLGDTAMYLCATSRDGGGGYRFFYNEQFFGPGTRLTVL.

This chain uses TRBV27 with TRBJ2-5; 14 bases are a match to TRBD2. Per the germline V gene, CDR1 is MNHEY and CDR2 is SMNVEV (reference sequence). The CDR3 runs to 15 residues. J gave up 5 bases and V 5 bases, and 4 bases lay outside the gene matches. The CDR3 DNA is TGTGCCAGCAGTCTCCGGACTAGCGGGAGGGAGACCCAGTACTTC. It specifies CASSLRTSGRETQYF.

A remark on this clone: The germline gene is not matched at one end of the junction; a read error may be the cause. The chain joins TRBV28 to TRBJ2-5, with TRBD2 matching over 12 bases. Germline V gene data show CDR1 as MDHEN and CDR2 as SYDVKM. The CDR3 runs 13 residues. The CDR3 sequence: CAGRLAGEETQYF. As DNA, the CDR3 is TGTGCCGGCAGACTAGCGGGGGAAGAGACCCAGTACTTC.

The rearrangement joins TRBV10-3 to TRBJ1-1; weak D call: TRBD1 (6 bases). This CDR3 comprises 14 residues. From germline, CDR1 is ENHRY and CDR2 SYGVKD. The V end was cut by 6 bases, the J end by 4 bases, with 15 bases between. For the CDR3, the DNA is TGTGCCATCAGGAACCGGGACACCCTCACTGAAGCTTTCTTT. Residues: CAIRNRDTLTEAFF.

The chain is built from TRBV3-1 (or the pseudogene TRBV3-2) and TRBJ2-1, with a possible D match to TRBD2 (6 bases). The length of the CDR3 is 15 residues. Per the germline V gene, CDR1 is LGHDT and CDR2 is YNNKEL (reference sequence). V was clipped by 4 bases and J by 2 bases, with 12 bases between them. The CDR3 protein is CASSPREAPYNEQFF. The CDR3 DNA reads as TGTGCCAGCAGCCCGAGGGAGGCCCCCTACAATGAGCAGTTCTTC.

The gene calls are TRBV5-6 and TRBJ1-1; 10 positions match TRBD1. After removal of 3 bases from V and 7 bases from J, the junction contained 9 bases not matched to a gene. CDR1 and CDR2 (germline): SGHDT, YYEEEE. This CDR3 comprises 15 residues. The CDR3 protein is CASSSSGQGHDEAFF. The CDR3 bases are TGTGCCAGCAGCTCCTCGGGACAGGGGCATGATGAAGCTTTCTTT.

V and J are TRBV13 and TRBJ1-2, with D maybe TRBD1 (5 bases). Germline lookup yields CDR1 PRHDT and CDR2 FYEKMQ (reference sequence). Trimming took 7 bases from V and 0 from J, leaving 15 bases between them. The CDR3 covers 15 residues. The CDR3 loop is CASTIQGASNYGYTF. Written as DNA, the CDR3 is TGTGCCAGCACCATCCAGGGTGCGTCTAACTATGGCTACACCTTC. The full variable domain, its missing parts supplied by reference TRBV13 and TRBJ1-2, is AAGVIQSPRHLIKEKRETATLKCYPIPRHDTVYWYQQGPGQDPQFLISFYEKMQSDKGSIPDRFSAQQFSDYHSELNMSSLELGDSALYFCASTIQGASNYGYTFGSGTRLTVV.

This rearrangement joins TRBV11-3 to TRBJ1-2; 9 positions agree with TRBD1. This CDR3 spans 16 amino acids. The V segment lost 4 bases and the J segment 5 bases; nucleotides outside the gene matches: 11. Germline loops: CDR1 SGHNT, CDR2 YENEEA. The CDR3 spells CASSSPSVGTGYGYTF. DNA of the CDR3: TGTGCCAGCAGCTCACCCTCCGTCGGGACAGGGTATGGCTACACCTTC.

CDR3 protein: CASSVLGQGGGYTF. CDR3 in DNA: TGTGCCAGCAGCGTACTGGGACAGGGAGGAGGCTACACCTTC. The V call is TRBV9, the J call TRBJ1-2; 9 bases are a match to TRBD1. There are 14 residues in the CDR3. Losses at the gene ends were 1 base for V and 8 bases for J; bases not matched to a gene: 6. From germline, CDR1 is SGDLS and CDR2 YYNGEE.

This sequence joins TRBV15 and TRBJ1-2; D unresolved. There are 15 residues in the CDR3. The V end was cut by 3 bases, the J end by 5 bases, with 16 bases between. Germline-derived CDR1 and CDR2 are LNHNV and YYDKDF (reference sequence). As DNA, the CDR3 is TGTGCCACCAGCAGGGAAGAGGGCATTGGGTATGGCTACACCTTC. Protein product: CATSREEGIGYGYTF.

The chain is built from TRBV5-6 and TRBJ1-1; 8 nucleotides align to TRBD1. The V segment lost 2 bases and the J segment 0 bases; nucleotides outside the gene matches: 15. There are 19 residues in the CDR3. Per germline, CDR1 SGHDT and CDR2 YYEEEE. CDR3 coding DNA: TGTGCCAGCAGCTTTTGGGACAGGAAGTTCGCCGGTATGAACACTGAAGCTTTCTTT. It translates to CASSFWDRKFAGMNTEAFF.

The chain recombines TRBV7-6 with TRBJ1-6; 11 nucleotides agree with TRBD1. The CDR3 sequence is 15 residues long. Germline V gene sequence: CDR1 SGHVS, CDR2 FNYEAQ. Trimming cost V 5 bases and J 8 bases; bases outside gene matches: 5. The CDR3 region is CASSRGTGGDSPLHF. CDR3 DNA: TGTGCCAGCAGCCGGGGGACAGGGGGAGATTCACCCCTCCACTTT.

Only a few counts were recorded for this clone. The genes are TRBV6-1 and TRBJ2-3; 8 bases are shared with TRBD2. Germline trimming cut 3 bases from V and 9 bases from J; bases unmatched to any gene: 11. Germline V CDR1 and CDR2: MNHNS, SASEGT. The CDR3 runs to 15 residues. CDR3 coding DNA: TGTGCCAGCAGTGACGGGACTAGGGGATGGGACACGCAGTATTTT. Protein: CASSDGTRGWDTQYF.

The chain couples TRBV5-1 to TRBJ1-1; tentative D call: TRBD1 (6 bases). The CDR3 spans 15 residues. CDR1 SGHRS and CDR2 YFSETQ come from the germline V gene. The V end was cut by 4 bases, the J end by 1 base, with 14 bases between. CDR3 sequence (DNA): TGCGCCAGCAGCCGCATTACAGGGACGAACACTGAAGCTTTCTTT. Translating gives CASSRITGTNTEAFF.

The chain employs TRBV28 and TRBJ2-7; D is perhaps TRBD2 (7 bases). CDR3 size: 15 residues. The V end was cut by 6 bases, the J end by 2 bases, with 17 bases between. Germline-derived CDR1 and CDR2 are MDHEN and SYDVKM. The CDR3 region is CASSSGGPPTYEQYF. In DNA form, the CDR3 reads TGTGCCAGCAGCTCCGGGGGGCCGCCAACCTACGAGCAGTACTTC.

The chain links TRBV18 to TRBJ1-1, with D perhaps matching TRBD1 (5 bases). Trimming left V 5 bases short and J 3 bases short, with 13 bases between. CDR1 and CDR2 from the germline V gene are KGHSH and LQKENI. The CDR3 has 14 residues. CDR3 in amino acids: CASSVQERDTEAFF. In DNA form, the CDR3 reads TGTGCCAGCTCAGTACAGGAACGCGACACTGAAGCTTTCTTT.

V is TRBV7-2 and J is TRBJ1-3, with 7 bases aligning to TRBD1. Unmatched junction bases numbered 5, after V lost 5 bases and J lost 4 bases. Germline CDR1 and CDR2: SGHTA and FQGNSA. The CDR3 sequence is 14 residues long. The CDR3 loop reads CASSLTGLGNTIYF. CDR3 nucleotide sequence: TGTGCCAGCAGCCTGACAGGGCTCGGAAACACCATATATTTT.

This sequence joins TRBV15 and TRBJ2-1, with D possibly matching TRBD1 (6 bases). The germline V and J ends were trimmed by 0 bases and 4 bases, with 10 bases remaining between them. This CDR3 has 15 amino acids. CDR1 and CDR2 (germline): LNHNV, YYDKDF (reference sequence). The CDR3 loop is CATSRDRDNYNEQFF. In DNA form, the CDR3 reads TGTGCCACCAGCAGAGACCGGGACAATTACAATGAGCAGTTCTTC.

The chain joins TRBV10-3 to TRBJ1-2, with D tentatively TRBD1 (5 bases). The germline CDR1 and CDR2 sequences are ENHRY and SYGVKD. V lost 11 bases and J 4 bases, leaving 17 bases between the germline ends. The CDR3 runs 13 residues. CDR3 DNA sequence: TGTGCCTCGGGGGTAGACAAGATCTATGGCTACACCTTC. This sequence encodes CASGVDKIYGYTF.

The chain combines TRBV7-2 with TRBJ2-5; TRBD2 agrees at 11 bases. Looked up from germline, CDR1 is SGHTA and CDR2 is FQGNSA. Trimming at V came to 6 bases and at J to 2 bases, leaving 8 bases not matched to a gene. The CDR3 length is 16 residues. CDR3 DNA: TGTGCCAGCAGACAAGGACTAGCGGGTCGACAAGAGACCCAGTACTTC. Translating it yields CASRQGLAGRQETQYF.

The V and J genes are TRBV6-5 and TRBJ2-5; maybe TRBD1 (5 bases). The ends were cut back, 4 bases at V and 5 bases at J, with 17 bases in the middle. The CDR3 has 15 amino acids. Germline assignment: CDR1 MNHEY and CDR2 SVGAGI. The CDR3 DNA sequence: TGTGCCAGCAGTTCGACCTCTGTTGCAGGGGAGACCCAGTACTTC. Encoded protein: CASSSTSVAGETQYF.

CDR3 DNA sequence: TGTGCCAGTAGTATAAACCCGGATAGCGGCTACACCTTC. This codes for CASSINPDSGYTF. The chain recombines TRBV19 with TRBJ1-2, with unresolved D. V was cut by 2 bases and J by 8 bases, with 12 bases left in between. Germline CDR1 and CDR2: LNHDA and SQIVND (reference sequence). The CDR3 runs 13 residues. Based on the CDR3 plus reference TRBV19 and TRBJ1-2, the full variable domain is DGGITQSPKYLFRKEGQNVTLSCEQNLNHDAMYWYRQDPGQGLRLIYYSQIVNDFQKGDIAEGYSVSREKKESFPLTVTSAQKNPTAFYLCASSINPDSGYTFGSGTRLTVV.

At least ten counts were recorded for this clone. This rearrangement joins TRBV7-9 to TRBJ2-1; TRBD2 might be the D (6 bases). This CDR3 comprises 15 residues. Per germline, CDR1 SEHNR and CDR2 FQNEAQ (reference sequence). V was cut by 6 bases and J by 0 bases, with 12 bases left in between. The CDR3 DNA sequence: TGTGCCAGCAGGTCGGACTACCTCTCCTACAATGAGCAGTTCTTC. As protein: CASRSDYLSYNEQFF. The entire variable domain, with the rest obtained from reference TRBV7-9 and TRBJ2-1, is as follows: DTGVSQNPRHKITKRGQNVTFRCDPISEHNRLYWYRQTLGQGPEFLTYFQNEAQLEKSRLLSDRFSAERPKGSFSTLEIQRTEQGDSAMYLCASRSDYLSYNEQFFGPGTRLTVL.